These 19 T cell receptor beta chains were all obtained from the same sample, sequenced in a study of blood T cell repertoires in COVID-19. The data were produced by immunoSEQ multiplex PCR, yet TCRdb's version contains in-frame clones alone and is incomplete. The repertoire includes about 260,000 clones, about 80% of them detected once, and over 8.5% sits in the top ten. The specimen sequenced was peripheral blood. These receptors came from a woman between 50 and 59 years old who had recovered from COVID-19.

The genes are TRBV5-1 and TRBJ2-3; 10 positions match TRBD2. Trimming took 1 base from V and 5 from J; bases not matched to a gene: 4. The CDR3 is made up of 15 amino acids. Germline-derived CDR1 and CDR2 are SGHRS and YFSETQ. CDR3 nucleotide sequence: TGCGCCAGCAGCTTGCAGCGGGGGGGGAAAGATACGCAGTATTTT. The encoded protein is CASSLQRGGKDTQYF.

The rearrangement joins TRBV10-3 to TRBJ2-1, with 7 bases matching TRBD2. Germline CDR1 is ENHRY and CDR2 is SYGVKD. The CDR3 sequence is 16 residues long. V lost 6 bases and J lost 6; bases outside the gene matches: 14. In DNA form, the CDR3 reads TGTGCCATCAGCCCTTCCCCTAGCGGCCGAGGCAATGAGCAGTTCTTC. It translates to CAISPSPSGRGNEQFF.

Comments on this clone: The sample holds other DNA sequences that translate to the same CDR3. The CDR3 region is CAWSPGQGYEQYF. DNA for the CDR3: TGTGCCTGGAGTCCGGGACAGGGGTACGAGCAGTACTTC. The rearrangement uses TRBV30 and TRBJ2-7, with 10 positions matching TRBD1. V shed 2 bases, J shed 4 bases, and the junction held 2 bases outside the gene matches. Germline values: CDR1 GTSNPN, CDR2 SVGIG (reference sequence). The CDR3 has 13 residues.

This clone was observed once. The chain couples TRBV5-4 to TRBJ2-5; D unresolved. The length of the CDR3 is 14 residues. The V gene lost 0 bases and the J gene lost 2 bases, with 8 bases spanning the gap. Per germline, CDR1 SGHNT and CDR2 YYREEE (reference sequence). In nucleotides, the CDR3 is TGTGCCAGCAGCTTGGGAACAGCACAAGAGACCCAGTACTTC. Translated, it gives CASSLGTAQETQYF.

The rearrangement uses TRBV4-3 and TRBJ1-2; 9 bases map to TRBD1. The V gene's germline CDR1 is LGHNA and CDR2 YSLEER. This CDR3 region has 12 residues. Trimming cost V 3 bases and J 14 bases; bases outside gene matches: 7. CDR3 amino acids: CASSQPWTGVTF. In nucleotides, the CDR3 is TGCGCCAGCAGCCAGCCATGGACAGGGGTAACCTTC.

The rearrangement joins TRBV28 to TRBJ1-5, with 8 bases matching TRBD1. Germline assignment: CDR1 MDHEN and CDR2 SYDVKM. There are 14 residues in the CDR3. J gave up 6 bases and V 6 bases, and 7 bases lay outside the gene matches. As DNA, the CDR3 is TGTGCCAGCAGCCTACAGGGGGGAGGTCAGCCCCAGCATTTT. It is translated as CASSLQGGGQPQHF.

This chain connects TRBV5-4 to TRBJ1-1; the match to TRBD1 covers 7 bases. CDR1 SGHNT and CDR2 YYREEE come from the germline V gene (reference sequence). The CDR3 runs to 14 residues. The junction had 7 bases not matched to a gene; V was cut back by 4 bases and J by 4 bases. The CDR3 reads CASSPGTALTEAFF. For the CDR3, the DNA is TGTGCCAGCAGCCCCGGGACAGCCCTCACTGAAGCTTTCTTT. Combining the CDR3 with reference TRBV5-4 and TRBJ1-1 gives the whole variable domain ETGVTQSPTHLIKTRGQQVTLRCSSQSGHNTVSWYQQALGQGPQFIFQYYREEENGRGNFPPRFSGLQFPNYSSELNVNALELDDSALYLCASSPGTALTEAFFGQGTRLTVV.

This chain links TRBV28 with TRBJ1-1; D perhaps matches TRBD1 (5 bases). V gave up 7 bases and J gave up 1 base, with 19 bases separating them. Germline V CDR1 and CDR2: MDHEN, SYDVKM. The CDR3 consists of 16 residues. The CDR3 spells CASTFTWRGRNTEAFF. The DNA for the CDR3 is TGTGCCAGCACCTTTACTTGGCGGGGACGGAACACTGAAGCTTTCTTT.

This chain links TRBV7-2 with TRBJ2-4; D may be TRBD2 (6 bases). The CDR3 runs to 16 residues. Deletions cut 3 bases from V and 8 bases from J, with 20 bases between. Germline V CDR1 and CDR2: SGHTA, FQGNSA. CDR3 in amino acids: CASSLASGGARDIQYF. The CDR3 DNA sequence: TGTGCCAGCAGCTTGGCTTCGGGCGGGGCCCGGGACATTCAGTACTTC.

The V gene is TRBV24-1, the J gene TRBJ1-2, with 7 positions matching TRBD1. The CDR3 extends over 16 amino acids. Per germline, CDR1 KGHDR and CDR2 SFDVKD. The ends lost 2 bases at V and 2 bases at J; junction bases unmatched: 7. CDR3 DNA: TGTGCCACCAGTGATTCCGGAGGAGGGGGCAACTATGGCTACACCTTC. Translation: CATSDSGGGGNYGYTF.

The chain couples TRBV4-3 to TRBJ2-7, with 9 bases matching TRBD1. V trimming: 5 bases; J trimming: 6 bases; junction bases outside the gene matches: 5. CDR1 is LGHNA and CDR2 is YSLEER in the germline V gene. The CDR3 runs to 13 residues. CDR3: CASSLQGAGEQYF. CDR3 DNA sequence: TGCGCCAGCAGCTTACAGGGGGCAGGCGAGCAGTACTTC.

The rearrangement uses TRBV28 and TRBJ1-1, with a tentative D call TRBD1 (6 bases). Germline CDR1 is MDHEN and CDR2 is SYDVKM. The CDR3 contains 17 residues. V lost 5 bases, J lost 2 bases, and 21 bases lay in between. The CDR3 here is CASSPYGPGTINTEAFF. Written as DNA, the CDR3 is TGTGCCAGCAGTCCATACGGGCCCGGGACAATAAACACTGAAGCTTTCTTT.

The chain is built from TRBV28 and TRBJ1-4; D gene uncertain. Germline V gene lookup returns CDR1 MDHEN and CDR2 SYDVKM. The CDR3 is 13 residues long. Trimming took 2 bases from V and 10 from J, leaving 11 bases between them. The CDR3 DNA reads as TGTGCCAGCAGTTTAGTAGAGGGCCTAAAACTGTTTTTT. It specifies CASSLVEGLKLFF.

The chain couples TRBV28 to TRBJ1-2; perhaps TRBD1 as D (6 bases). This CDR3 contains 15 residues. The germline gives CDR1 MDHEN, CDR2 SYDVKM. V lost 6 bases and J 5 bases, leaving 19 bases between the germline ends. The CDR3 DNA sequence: TGTGCCAGCAGCCTCCCGGGCCAAGGGGGATATGGCTACACCTTC. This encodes CASSLPGQGGYGYTF.

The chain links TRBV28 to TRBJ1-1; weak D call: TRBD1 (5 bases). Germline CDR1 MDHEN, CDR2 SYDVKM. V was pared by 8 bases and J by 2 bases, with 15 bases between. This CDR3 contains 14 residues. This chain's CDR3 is CASGAGPPNTEAFF. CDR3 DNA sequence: TGTGCCAGCGGGGCAGGGCCCCCTAACACTGAAGCTTTCTTT.

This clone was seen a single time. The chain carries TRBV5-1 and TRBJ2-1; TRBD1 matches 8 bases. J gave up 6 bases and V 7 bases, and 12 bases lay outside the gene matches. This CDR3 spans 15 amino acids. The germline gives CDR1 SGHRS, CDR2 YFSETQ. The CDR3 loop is CASAPQGGRGNEQFF. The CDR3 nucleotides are TGCGCCAGCGCCCCACAGGGGGGACGTGGCAATGAGCAGTTCTTC.

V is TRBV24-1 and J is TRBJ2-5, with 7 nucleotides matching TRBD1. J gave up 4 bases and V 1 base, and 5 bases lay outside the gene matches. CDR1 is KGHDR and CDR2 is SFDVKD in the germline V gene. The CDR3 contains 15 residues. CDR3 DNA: TGTGCCACCAGTGATTTTAGGACAGGCCCAGAGACCCAGTACTTC. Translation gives CATSDFRTGPETQYF.

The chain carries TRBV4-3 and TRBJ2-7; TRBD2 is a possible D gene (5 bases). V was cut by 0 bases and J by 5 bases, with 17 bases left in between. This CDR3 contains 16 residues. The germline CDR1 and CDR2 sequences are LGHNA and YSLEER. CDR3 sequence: CASSQDRRQRMDEQYF. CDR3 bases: TGCGCCAGCAGCCAAGATCGCCGCCAGCGGATGGACGAGCAGTACTTC.

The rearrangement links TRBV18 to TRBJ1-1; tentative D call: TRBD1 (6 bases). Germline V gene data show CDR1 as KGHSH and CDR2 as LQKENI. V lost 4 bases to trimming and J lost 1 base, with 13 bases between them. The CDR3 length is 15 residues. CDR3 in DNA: TGTGCCAGCTCACTCGGACAGAGCGGGAACACTGAAGCTTTCTTT. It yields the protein CASSLGQSGNTEAFF.